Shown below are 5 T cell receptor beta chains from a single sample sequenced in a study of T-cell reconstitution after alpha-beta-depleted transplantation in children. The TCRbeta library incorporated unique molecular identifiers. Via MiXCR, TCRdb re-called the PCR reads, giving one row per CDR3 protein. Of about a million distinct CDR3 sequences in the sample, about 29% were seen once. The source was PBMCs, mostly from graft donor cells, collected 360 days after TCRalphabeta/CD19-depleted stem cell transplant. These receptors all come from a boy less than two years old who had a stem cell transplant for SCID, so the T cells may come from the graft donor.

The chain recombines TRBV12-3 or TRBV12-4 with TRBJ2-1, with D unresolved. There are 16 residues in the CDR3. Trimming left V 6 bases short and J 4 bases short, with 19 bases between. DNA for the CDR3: TGTGCCAGCAGAGTTTCCGAAGACGGCCCTTACAATGAGCAGTTCTTC. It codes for CASRVSEDGPYNEQFF.

The CDR3 coding sequence is TGTGCCAGCAGCTCCCCTTTGACAGGAAGCTATGGCTACACCTTC. This gives the protein CASSSPLTGSYGYTF. The J gene is TRBJ1-2, the V gene TRBV5-5, with D perhaps matching TRBD1 (6 bases). Trimming took 3 bases from V and 4 from J, leaving 16 bases between them. Germline V lookup: CDR1 SGHKS, CDR2 YYEKEE (reference sequence). The CDR3 extends over 15 amino acids. Full variable domain (missing parts from reference TRBV5-5 and TRBJ1-2): DAGVTQSPTHLIKTRGQQVTLRCSPISGHKSVSWYQQVLGQGPQFIFQYYEKEERGRGNFPDRFSARQFPNYSSELNVNALLLGDSALYLCASSSPLTGSYGYTFGSGTRLTVV.

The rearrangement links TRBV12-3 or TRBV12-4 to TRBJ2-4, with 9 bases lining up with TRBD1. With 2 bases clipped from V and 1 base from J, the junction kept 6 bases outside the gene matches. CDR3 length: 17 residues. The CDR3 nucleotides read TGTGCCAGCAGTTTACGGGGGACAGGGAGGGCCAAAAACATTCAGTACTTC. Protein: CASSLRGTGRAKNIQYF.

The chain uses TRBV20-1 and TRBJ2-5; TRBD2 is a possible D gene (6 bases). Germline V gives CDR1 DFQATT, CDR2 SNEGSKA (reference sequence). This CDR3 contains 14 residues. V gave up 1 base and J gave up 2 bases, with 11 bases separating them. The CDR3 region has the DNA TGCAGTGCTAGAGCGGGACTCGGTCAAGAGACCCAGTACTTC. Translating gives CSARAGLGQETQYF.

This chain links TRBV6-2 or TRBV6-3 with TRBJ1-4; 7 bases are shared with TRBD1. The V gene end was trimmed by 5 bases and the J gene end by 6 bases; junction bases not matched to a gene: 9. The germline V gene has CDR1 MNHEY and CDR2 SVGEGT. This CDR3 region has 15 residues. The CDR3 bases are TGTGCCAGCAGTGACGGACGGACAGGAGATGAAAAACTGTTTTTT. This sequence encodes CASSDGRTGDEKLFF.